This paragraph reports one T cell receptor beta chain. The germline V gene has CDR1 SGHTA and CDR2 FQGTGA. The V segment lost 5 bases and the J segment 5 bases; nucleotides outside the gene matches: 12. CDR3 length equals 17 residues. This entry is derived from a study of patients and donors after allogeneic stem cell transplantation. TCRdb reprocessed the RT-PCR reads via MiXCR and lists one record per CDR3 protein. The sample lists approximately 200,000 distinct CDR3 sequences, over 12% occurring once. This clonotype was sampled from a human donor who was either an allogeneic HSCT recipient or a stem cell or donor lymphocyte infusion donor (not recorded which). It is not recorded whose cells these are; they may come from a transplant donor. Sequences were obtained from blood, either unsorted or a sorted T cell fraction (not recorded which). J is TRBJ2-2 and V is TRBV7-3, with 9 nucleotides matching TRBD1. CDR3 in DNA: TGTGCCAGCAGCACCGGGACAGGGTCATATCGGACCGGGGAGCTGTTTTTT. Translating gives CASSTGTGSYRTGELFF.